This record looks at one TCR beta chain sequence and its context. Its antigen remains unknown. Second doses at about 4 or about 12 weeks were pooled. Germline CDR1 and CDR2: GTSNPN and SVGIG (reference sequence). V was shortened by 3 bases and J by 1 base, with 9 bases between the two germline ends. The CDR3 consists of 13 residues. These data originate in a study of T cell responses to AZD1222 COVID-19 vaccine. Study-wide points: In a largely white British group with more females than males, clonal diversity was possibly underestimated.

Clones were sequenced by immunoSEQ multiplex PCR, and TCRdb holds only the in-frame ones, with some missing. Of about 86,000 clones listed, about 88% are singletons. The origin of this receptor is an adult who received the AZD1222 COVID-19 vaccine. The sample here was peripheral blood, taken 28 days after the second AZD1222 dose. This chain links TRBV30 with TRBJ1-1; D is unresolved. CDR3 coding DNA: TGTGCCTGGAGGACCTCCCGGAACACTGAAGCTTTCTTT. Amino acid sequence: CAWRTSRNTEAFF.